The source of this TCR beta chain is a study of cytomegalovirus exposure and HLA in healthy donors (dated by TCRdb to about 2017). In terms of the full investigation: An earlier analysis of approximately 600 of the donors reported 250 to 300 Gb of sequence data and 117 million unique TCR beta sequences from about 200 million T cells. Approximately 310 gigabases of sequencing data and 78 million or so unique TCR sequences were included in an early release covering several hundred HLA-typed donors. Among the approximately 430 genotyped donors, around 81% belonged to the genetic ancestry cluster associated with self-reported Caucasian donors. The study was designed to test whether signatures of past pathogen exposure could be identified by cataloging public T cell receptors. Using immunosequencing, the study profiled T cell repertoires from 500 to 800 subjects and related those repertoires to cytomegalovirus serostatus. Along with the roughly 700-subject first cohort, a separate validation cohort of around 110 different subjects was used. To predict cytomegalovirus infection status, the study brought together high-throughput TCR immunosequencing, statistical association of individual TCRs with disease status, and machine learning. To study patterns of TCR occurrence, a later analysis re-analyzed previously published TCR beta repertoires from several hundred donors and added high-resolution HLA genotyping. In the later analysis, no new phenotypic data were used to find candidate immune exposures; instead, reliance was placed on TCR beta sequences and their occurrence across donors. An earlier analysis of about 600 of the donors used high-throughput TCR beta sequencing to judge whether each TCR beta V gene segment behaved as functional or pseudogenic. Alongside the repertoire data, information on donor age, sex, ethnicity and CMV serostatus was compiled. A later genetic analysis used genome-wide SNP genotypes for about 55% of the 666 donors, treating that subset as a discovery cohort. All discovery cohort repertoires had been generated on a single sequencing platform. Class I and class II HLA loci were covered by the typing at four-digit resolution. Typing coverage varied by locus: roughly 629-640 donors for A, B, C, DRB1 and DQB1; roughly 500 for DQA1; around 570 for DPA1; approximately 450 for DPB1. Because of strong linkage in the cohort, roughly five DR-DQ haplotypes were treated as single units for association and clustering. Across some 400 genotyped donors of the cohort, an average of 235,054 unique TCR beta nucleotide sequences per donor were sequenced, and roughly a sixth of those sequences were non-productive.

The germline V gene gives CDR1 as SGDLS and CDR2 as YYNGEE. Between the V and J ends, shortened by 2 bases and 0 bases respectively, the junction contains 13 bases. From the cysteine up to the phenylalanine, the CDR3 has a length of 16 residues. The entry retains the CDR3 DNA only, 48 bases that are in frame from base 1. Concerning this clone itself: Its antigen is unknown. The record has no base qualities; no much larger clone is one base away.

In total, roughly 670 healthy bone marrow donors made up the cohort. At the time of sampling, every cohort member was nominally healthy, though immune exposures that went unrecorded were likely present. The donor was CMV seronegative and was included in the group of hundreds of seronegative cohort members. A peripheral blood sample was collected from each donor, and TCR beta sequencing was performed on peripheral blood mononuclear cells. The Qiagen DNeasy Blood Extraction Kit was used to extract genomic DNA from the blood cell samples. What the research found in general, with its limitations: In a later genetic analysis, fewer N-insertions in productive TCRs were reported among donors in an Asian-associated ancestry cluster than the 666-donor mean. Strong co-occurrence of HLA alleles, especially DR and DQ, made assigning TCR associations to individual alleles difficult. A further reported finding was that TCR beta sequences accurately predicted the HLA-A and HLA-B alleles for most subjects in the first cohort. Most TCR sequences were observed very rarely across donors, whereas some public TCRs were present in many individuals. The study gave a list of 150 to 200 TCR beta chains associated with cytomegalovirus. In a later analysis, most CMV-associated TCR beta chains were found to appear HLA-restricted, with HLA associations seemingly driven largely by CMV exposure. Linkage disequilibrium might explain the correlated functional status among segregating V segments, but an unknown experimental factor could not be ruled out. In a later analysis, about 16,000 TCR beta sequences were associated with specific HLA alleles at a false discovery rate of 0.05. This cohort had only TCR beta chains sequenced, and the lack of alpha or paired-chain data limited which features could be detected. A group of highly shared sequence variants was considered likely to be a technical artifact of the sequencing pipeline. According to a later analysis, parvovirus B19, influenza, CMV and Epstein-Barr virus appeared linked to several top co-occurrence clusters. According to a later analysis, TCR association rates differed among HLA loci, with DRB1 alleles showing the most associated TCRs and HLA-C alleles showing the fewest. The 87-base-pair reads could not distinguish some IMGT-functional V segments, including TRBV6-2 and TRBV6-3, so those segments were excluded. A later genetic analysis associated a missense DCLRE1C variant with V-gene and J-gene trimming of TCR beta chains, and an independent cohort replicated the association. The authors suggested that the approach could potentially be generalized to other disease states and immunological phenotypes. In a later analysis, HLA-associated TCR beta chains were found to be more clonally expanded and to have lower generation probabilities than equally common non-associated chains. For the cohort, immune exposure information was limited to CMV serostatus. Because HLA typing was missing for some donors at each locus, association tests included only the typed subset. Roughly uniform sequencing depth across donors was assumed in presence/absence analyses, although this assumption may not hold. In vitro tests confirmed that a few of the cytomegalovirus-associated TCR beta chains recognize cytomegalovirus antigens. The classifier was reported to diagnose cytomegalovirus status with high specificity and sensitivity in both the original and validation cohorts. The earlier analysis of a few hundred of the donors excluded approximately 17 rarely observed V segments, including chromosome 9 orphons, because counts were too low. In an earlier analysis of approximately 590 of the donors, most TCR beta V segments appeared in productive rearrangements about 87% or about 30% of the time, broadly matching IMGT annotations.

The library was produced with the immunoSEQ multiplex PCR assay. A mixture of 60 forward primers for TCR Vbeta segments and 13 reverse primers for TCR Jbeta segments was used in the multiplex PCR. Amplification of the CDR3 region of rearranged TCR beta genes was performed with a multiplex PCR assay on genomic DNA. The amplified TCR beta libraries were sequenced on the Illumina HiSeq System as 87-base-pair reads. The original methods were these. A later analysis counted about 76 million unique TCR beta chains across the 600 to 850 repertoires, and 10 million to 12 million of these chains were shared by at least two donors. To remove PCR and sequencing errors, raw reads were error-corrected and collapsed into unique sequences using a nearest-neighbor algorithm that merged closely related sequences. CDR3 sequences were aligned to IMGT reference sequences to assign V, D and J gene segments. Each retained sequence needed at least a six-nucleotide match to both a V gene segment and a J gene segment. A rearrangement was called productive if the CDR3 had no stop codons and remained in frame with V and J, and every other rearrangement was called non-productive. Following IMGT convention, CDR3 was defined as the stretch from the second conserved V-encoded cysteine to the conserved J-encoded phenylalanine. The earlier analysis of 500 to 650 of the donors excluded any sequence lacking an unambiguous match to a single V gene segment. An earlier analysis of almost 600 of the donors classified V segments as functional when productive rearrangements were above 56.7% and as segregating when the standard deviation between donors was above 5%. A statistical classification framework was built to diagnose cytomegalovirus status from the catalog of TCR beta chain sequences. In a later analysis, TCR nucleotide sequences were compared against IMGT/GENE-DB human TR gene sequences so that V and J genes could be assigned. Using the TCRdist pipeline, a later analysis assigned CDR3 sequences along with most-parsimonious VDJ recombination scenarios. In a later analysis, each TCR beta chain was defined by its CDR3 amino acid sequence together with its V-gene family, and reads lacking a unique V-gene family were excluded. In a later analysis, fewer than 600 highly shared, low-generation-probability nucleotide sequences were removed to address suspected cross-contamination and a sequencing artifact. In a later analysis, a clonal expansion index for each public chain was calculated from normalized within-repertoire ranks of inferred template counts. Generation probabilities in a later analysis came from a VDJ recombination model fitted to out-of-frame rearrangements, and those results were checked against IGoR. Hypergeometric tests were used in a later analysis to score TCR-TCR, TCR-HLA and TCR-CMV co-occurrence, with a repertoire-size bias correction applied to the TCR pairs. To estimate false discovery rates, a later analysis permuted the HLA or CMV assignments 20 times. A later analysis grouped co-occurring TCRs with DBSCAN, adding TCRdist sequence similarity when clustering within HLA-allele-positive subsets. Repertoires with fewer than 30,000 or more than 120,000 public chains were left out of co-occurrence clustering, as were five repertoires with anomalous nucleotide sharing. TCRdb took this table from immuneACCESS and kept in-frame rearrangements with V and J called. Such tables lack part of the clones; where checked against another copy, unresolved V genes explain under half of the gap, and the rest is unexplained. V, J and clone size were drawn from that table, and D and trimming were deduced from the DNA. The sample table records about 200,000 clones; less than 85% of these occur just once. The ten largest make up 0.63% of the sample.

The sample consisted of PBMCs. This TCR was recovered from a man aged 18 to 35 in good health and CMV-seronegative. The rearranged segments are TRBV9 and TRBJ2-3; possibly the D gene is TRBD1, per 5 matching bases. The CDR3 protein: CASSVDPGISTDTQYF. The nucleotides are TGTGCCAGCAGCGTCGATCCAGGGATTAGCACAGATACGCAGTATTTT.